The 21 T cell receptor beta chains below all came from one sample that was sequenced in a study of blood T cell dynamics during melanoma immunotherapy. The time point here: pre-treatment baseline. Some clones are missing from TCRdb's copy, which holds only in-frame ones; the method was immunoSEQ multiplex PCR. The sample shows 17,000 or so clones, approximately 80% of them seen only once. Sequencing was performed on blood, taken from a patient treated with checkpoint blockade. All receptors derive from a human donor with melanoma.

This rearrangement joins TRBV19 to TRBJ2-1, with no clear D. This CDR3 is 17 amino acids long. Germline-derived CDR1 and CDR2 are LNHDA and SQIVND (reference sequence). Trimming removed 1 base from V and 0 bases from J, with 13 bases in between. CDR3 in amino acids: CASSIAIKRSSYNEQFF. The CDR3 DNA reads TGTGCCAGTAGTATAGCGATAAAAAGGAGCTCCTACAATGAGCAGTTCTTC.

This clone appeared a single time. The chain couples TRBV5-6 to TRBJ1-2; 8 bases line up with TRBD1. The ends lost 5 bases at V and 7 bases at J; junction bases unmatched: 7. This CDR3 has 13 residues. CDR1 is SGHDT and CDR2 is YYEEEE in the germline V gene. This chain's CDR3 is CASRPQGAGGYTF. For the CDR3, the DNA is TGTGCCAGCAGGCCGCAGGGGGCCGGTGGCTACACCTTC.

The V and J genes are TRBV19 and TRBJ2-7, with 9 positions matching TRBD2. With V trimmed by 3 bases and J by 6 bases, 6 bases remained unmatched. The CDR3 runs to 14 residues. Looked up from germline, CDR1 is LNHDA and CDR2 is SQIVND (reference sequence). CDR3 sequence (DNA): TGTGCCAGTAGTATTAGCGGGAGTTTTAGCGAGCAGTACTTC. This sequence encodes CASSISGSFSEQYF.

The V gene is TRBV9, the J gene TRBJ2-4; 11 positions agree with TRBD2. CDR3 length equals 16 residues. Per germline, CDR1 SGDLS and CDR2 YYNGEE. V was pared by 3 bases and J by 6 bases, with 8 bases of the junction left unmatched. The CDR3 loop reads CASSGATSGSGNIQYF. The CDR3 bases are TGTGCCAGCAGCGGCGCTACTAGCGGGAGCGGAAACATTCAGTACTTC.

This clone was detected once. The chain carries TRBV5-6 and TRBJ2-1; D call uncertain. The germline gives CDR1 SGHDT, CDR2 YYEEEE. This CDR3 is built from 12 residues. V dropped 0 bases and J dropped 8 bases, with 6 bases sitting between them. The CDR3 is CASSLASYEQFF. CDR3 nucleotide sequence: TGTGCCAGCAGCTTGGCTTCGTATGAGCAGTTCTTC.

J is TRBJ2-1 and V is TRBV21-1; TRBD2 was called by the table and not checked on the DNA. TRBV21-1 counts as a pseudogene. The CDR3 is 16 residues long. CDR3: CASSKPLTAEYNEQFF. In DNA, the CDR3 is TGTGCCAGCAGCAAACCCCTTACAGCGGAATACAATGAGCAGTTCTTC.

V gene TRBV10-3 combines with J gene TRBJ2-7, with 12 bases aligning to TRBD2. CDR1 is ENHRY and CDR2 is SYGVKD in the germline V gene. The trim removed 0 bases at V and 5 bases at J, leaving 8 bases unmatched. The CDR3 consists of 17 residues. CDR3 in amino acids: CAISESTSGSKSDEQYF. In DNA form, the CDR3 reads TGTGCCATCAGTGAGTCGACTAGCGGGAGTAAGTCAGACGAGCAGTACTTC.

The chain is built from TRBV19 and TRBJ2-7, with D unresolved. Germline CDR1 is LNHDA and CDR2 is SQIVND (reference sequence). The CDR3 length is 12 residues. The V end was cut by 4 bases, the J end by 1 base, with 5 bases between. CDR3 sequence (DNA): TGTGCCAGTAGTACAGGATCCTACGAGCAGTACTTC. Its translation is CASSTGSYEQYF.

The J gene is TRBJ2-7, the V gene TRBV5-1; D is undetermined. CDR1 SGHRS and CDR2 YFSETQ come from the germline V gene. V dropped 4 bases and J dropped 2 bases, with 10 bases sitting between them. The CDR3 length is 13 residues. CDR3 protein: CASSPGVTYEQYF. CDR3 DNA: TGCGCCAGCAGCCCTGGGGTAACCTACGAGCAGTACTTC. The full variable domain, completed using reference TRBV5-1 and TRBJ2-7, is KAGVTQTPRYLIKTRGQQVTLSCSPISGHRSVSWYQQTPGQGLQFLFEYFSETQRNKGNFPGRFSGRQFSNSRSEMNVSTLELGDSALYLCASSPGVTYEQYFGPGTRLTVT.

The chain joins TRBV30 to TRBJ2-7, with D perhaps matching TRBD2 (5 bases). The CDR3 runs 15 residues. Germline V gives CDR1 GTSNPN, CDR2 SVGIG (reference sequence). Trimming took off 0 bases at V and 3 bases at J, with 15 bases between the two ends. In nucleotides, the CDR3 is TGTGCCTGGAGTGTTGGAGGTCACCGCGGCTACGAGCAGTACTTC. Its protein is CAWSVGGHRGYEQYF.

The rearrangement uses TRBV2 and TRBJ2-2; TRBD1 matches at 9 bases. Germline-derived CDR1 and CDR2 are SNHLY and FYNNEI. J gave up 3 bases and V 6 bases, and 2 bases lay outside the gene matches. The CDR3 spans 14 residues. DNA for the CDR3: TGTGCCAGCAGCCGGACAGGGGACACCGGGGAGCTGTTTTTT. It translates to CASSRTGDTGELFF.

This chain links TRBV28 with TRBJ2-7; TRBD1 matches at 8 bases. The V gene end was trimmed by 8 bases and the J gene end by 2 bases; junction bases not matched to a gene: 14. Germline lookup yields CDR1 MDHEN and CDR2 SYDVKM. The CDR3 length is 16 residues. The chain's CDR3 is CASGPLPGQGTYEQYF. The CDR3 region has the DNA TGTGCCAGCGGACCCCTGCCCGGACAGGGCACCTACGAGCAGTACTTC.

This chain connects TRBV30 to TRBJ1-2; D is ambiguous. V was cut by 8 bases and J by 1 base, with 8 bases left in between. Germline CDR1 reads GTSNPN; CDR2 reads SVGIG (reference sequence). The CDR3 loop spans 11 amino acids. The CDR3: CAGGNNYGYTF. CDR3 bases: TGTGCCGGAGGGAATAACTATGGCTACACCTTC.

The chain uses TRBV16 and TRBJ1-5; 11 positions match TRBD1. The V gene's germline CDR1 is KGHSY and CDR2 FQNENV. The CDR3 covers 18 residues. Trimming at V came to 0 bases and at J to 5 bases, leaving 9 bases not matched to a gene. Written as DNA, the CDR3 is TGTGCCAGCAGCCAATCGATGGAGGACAGGGGGCCAGATCAGCCCCAGCATTTT. Protein: CASSQSMEDRGPDQPQHF.

V gene TRBV10-1 combines with J gene TRBJ1-6, with D possibly being TRBD1 (6 bases). Looked up from germline, CDR1 is WNHNN and CDR2 is SYGVQD (reference sequence). The germline V and J ends were trimmed by 6 bases and 0 bases, with 12 bases remaining between them. The CDR3 loop spans 16 amino acids. CDR3 DNA sequence: TGCGCCAGCAGCACCTGGACAGACTCCTATAATTCACCCCTCCACTTT. Translating it yields CASSTWTDSYNSPLHF.

The chain uses TRBV18 and TRBJ1-3; perhaps TRBD1 as D (5 bases). Trimming pared 0 bases from V and 2 bases from J, leaving 8 bases between. The CDR3 runs 15 residues. CDR1 and CDR2 from the germline V gene are KGHSH and LQKENI. In DNA form, the CDR3 reads TGTGCCAGCTCACCACCGGGGGACGCTGGAAACACCATATATTTT. Translating it yields CASSPPGDAGNTIYF.

This sequence joins TRBV5-4 and TRBJ2-7; tentatively, D is TRBD1 or TRBD2 (6 bases each). CDR1 is SGHNT, CDR2 YYREEE, per germline (reference sequence). V lost 0 bases to trimming and J lost 6 bases, with 22 bases between them. The CDR3 has 17 residues. The CDR3 loop reads CASSLVGNGGFSGEQYF. The CDR3 bases are TGTGCCAGCAGCTTGGTTGGCAACGGGGGCTTTAGTGGCGAGCAGTACTTC.

V usage is TRBV7-9 and J usage is TRBJ1-4; D is perhaps TRBD1 (6 bases). This CDR3 has 14 amino acids. The V gene lost 1 base and the J gene lost 7 bases, with 10 bases spanning the gap. Germline values: CDR1 SEHNR, CDR2 FQNEAQ (reference sequence). The CDR3 DNA sequence: TGTGCCAGCAGCTTAGGCGGGGGCTCTGAAAAACTGTTTTTT. Its protein is CASSLGGGSEKLFF.

The V and J genes are TRBV6-1 and TRBJ1-6, with 7 nucleotides matching TRBD1. The V segment lost 5 bases and the J segment 5 bases; nucleotides outside the gene matches: 3. This CDR3 has 14 amino acids. Germline loops: CDR1 MNHNS, CDR2 SASEGT. CDR3 loop: CASSPGGHNSPLHF. Written as DNA, the CDR3 is TGTGCCAGCAGTCCAGGGGGTCATAATTCACCCCTCCACTTT.

V and J are TRBV10-3 and TRBJ2-5; 9 nucleotides align to TRBD2. Trimming removed 3 bases from V and 1 base from J; junction bases left unmatched: 9. Germline lookup yields CDR1 ENHRY and CDR2 SYGVKD. The CDR3 sequence is 17 residues long. The CDR3 nucleotides are TGTGCCATCAGTGATAGCGGGAGAGGGGGCCGCCAAGAGACCCAGTACTTC. It translates to CAISDSGRGGRQETQYF.

The chain has TRBV7-3 and TRBJ2-1; D is undetermined. V was trimmed by 3 bases and J by 0 bases, leaving 3 bases between them. In germline, CDR1 is SGHTA, CDR2 FQGTGA. There are 13 residues in the CDR3. The chain's CDR3 is CASSLGSYNEQFF. The CDR3 coding sequence is TGTGCCAGCAGCTTGGGCTCCTACAATGAGCAGTTCTTC.